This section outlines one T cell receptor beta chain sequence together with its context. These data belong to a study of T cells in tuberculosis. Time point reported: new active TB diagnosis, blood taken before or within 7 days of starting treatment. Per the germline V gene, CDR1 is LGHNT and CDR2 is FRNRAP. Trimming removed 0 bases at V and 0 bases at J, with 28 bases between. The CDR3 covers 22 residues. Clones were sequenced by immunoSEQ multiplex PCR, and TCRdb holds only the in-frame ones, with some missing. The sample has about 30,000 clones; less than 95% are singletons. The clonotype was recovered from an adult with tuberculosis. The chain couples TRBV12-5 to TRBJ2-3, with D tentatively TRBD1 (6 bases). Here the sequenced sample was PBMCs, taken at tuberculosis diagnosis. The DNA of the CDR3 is TGTGCTAGTGGTTTGGTTGGTCCCCCCGCGAGGGGCAGGGGTTCTAGCACAGATACGCAGTATTTT. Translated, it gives CASGLVGPPARGRGSSTDTQYF. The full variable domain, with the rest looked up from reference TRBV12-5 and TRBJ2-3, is DARVTQTPRHKVTEMGQEVTMRCQPILGHNTVFWYRQTMMQGLELLAYFRNRAPLDDSGMPKDRFSAEMPDATLATLKIQPSEPRDSAVYFCASGLVGPPARGRGSSTDTQYFGPGTRLTVL.